This T cell receptor beta chain was obtained from a study of blood T cell repertoires in COVID-19 (dated by TCRdb to 2019 to 2021). For the study in its entirety: Samples from collaborators originated in the United States, Italy and Spain and spanned both the acute and convalescent phases of COVID-19. The dataset comprised deeply sampled blood TCRbeta repertoires from subjects exposed to, actively infected with, or recovered from COVID-19. The prospective study material was composed of cDNA or gDNA derived from T cells, B-cell-depleted T cells, or PBMCs. Samples came from the ongoing ImmuneRACE study (first 160 participants) plus 1,254 subjects from 6 global collaborators. A de-identified subject ID, COVID-19 status, age in years and sex were almost always included in the sample metadata. Where available, HLA class I and class II types were taken from metadata supplied by the sample provider and were not determined by assay-based typing. The repertoires were made available in a free public database intended to serve as a resource for research on the immune response to SARS-CoV-2. General conclusions and limits of the study: Clinical and demographic metadata were provided uncurated, with the amount varying by source and participant.

The immunoSEQ Assay, a bias-controlled multiplex PCR, was used to amplify TCRbeta CDR3 regions from genomic DNA. Concerning the study's data processing: Nucleated cell counts per sample were estimated from amplification of reference gene primers within the assay. To quantify the absolute abundance of each unique TCRbeta CDR3 rearrangement, sequence reads were collapsed and filtered. For each sample, productive Simpson clonality was calculated as the square root of Simpson's diversity index over productive rearrangements. The clones in this table, taken by TCRdb from immuneACCESS, are in-frame only. Not every clone is retained; where verified, under half of the shortfall comes from an unresolved V gene, and the cause of the rest is unknown. That table supplies the V and J calls and clone size; D and trimming were determined from the DNA. Within this sample are some 430,000 clones, with about nine tenths of them counted one time only. More than 0.55% of the sample is taken by the ten largest.

This clone appeared a single time. Its antigen is still unknown. No base quality values were provided; no much bigger clone lies one nucleotide off. Based on the germline V gene (reference sequence), the CDR1 and CDR2 sequences are SGHAT and FQDESV. CDR3 length: 13 amino acids, cysteine to phenylalanine. CDR3 DNA only is kept here, 39 bases in frame from base 1. A distance of 15 bases separates the germline ends of V and J, which lose 5 bases and 8 bases respectively. Participants in the prospective study were enrolled through a virtual design, were aged about 18 to 90 years, and lived in 24 United States geographic areas. In the prospective study, cohorts were assigned on the basis of participant-reported clinical history obtained from a screening survey and a study questionnaire. Recovered participants in ImmuneRACE Cohort 3 were defined as having two consecutive negative NP/OP PCR tests, clearance from a healthcare professional, or resolution of symptoms. Each participant in the prospective study had whole blood, serum and a nasopharyngeal or oropharyngeal swab collected by mobile phlebotomists. Additional blood draws and questionnaires over an approximately two-month period could optionally be provided by prospective study participants. Before DNA extraction, blood samples from the prospective study were shipped at room temperature or frozen.

What was sequenced was PBMCs or T cells enriched from blood (not recorded which). This receptor was obtained from a man aged 18-30 years who had recovered from COVID-19. The chain was built from TRBV11-1 and TRBJ1-1; the D region possibly corresponds to TRBD1 (6 bases align). The nucleotide sequence reads TGTGCCAGCAGCCCGAGCGTCGGGACAGAAGCTTTCTTT. It is translated as CASSPSVGTEAFF.